A single sample gave rise to the 8 T cell receptor beta chains below, sequenced in a study of T cell changes during pregnancy in multiple sclerosis. Only in-frame clones appear in the TCRdb table, and some are missing; sequencing was by immunoSEQ multiplex PCR. The data show tens of thousands of clones, about 94% seen once. Material: CD4+ T cells from peripheral blood mononuclear cells, obtained after pregnancy. The origin of the receptors is a female donor with multiple sclerosis, enrolled in a pregnancy study.

The genes are TRBV29-1 and TRBJ1-1; 7 nucleotides align to TRBD1. From germline, CDR1 is SQVTM and CDR2 ANQGSEA. This CDR3 region has 13 residues. The junction had 5 bases not matched to a gene; V was cut back by 2 bases and J by 5 bases. In DNA form, the CDR3 reads TGCAGCGTTGAAACAGGGGTCGGGACTGAAGCTTTCTTT. Translated: CSVETGVGTEAFF.

This chain joins TRBV19 and TRBJ2-1; tentative D call: TRBD1 (8 bases). Germline values: CDR1 LNHDA, CDR2 SQIVND (reference sequence). The CDR3 is 18 amino acids. V lost 4 bases, J lost 3 bases, and 22 bases lay in between. CDR3 residues: CASSTDRVGERGYNEQFF. The CDR3 DNA reads TGTGCCAGTAGTACGGACAGGGTGGGCGAGCGGGGCTACAATGAGCAGTTCTTC.

The chain has TRBV4-3 and TRBJ2-3; 8 nucleotides line up with TRBD2. Germline-derived CDR1 and CDR2 are LGHNA and YSLEER. The CDR3 totals 14 residues. The V segment lost 5 bases and the J segment 6 bases; nucleotides outside the gene matches: 7. The CDR3: CASSRAGVADTQYF. In DNA, the CDR3 is TGCGCCAGCAGCAGAGCGGGAGTTGCGGATACGCAGTATTTT.

The rearrangement links TRBV14 to TRBJ2-5; 8 nucleotides align to TRBD1. CDR1 and CDR2 from the germline V gene are SGHDN and FVKESK. The length of the CDR3 is 15 residues. Trimming removed 3 bases from V and 7 bases from J; junction bases left unmatched: 10. CDR3: CASSQLGQGLVTQYF. In DNA, the CDR3 is TGTGCCAGCAGCCAGTTAGGACAGGGTCTTGTGACCCAGTACTTC.

This clone was picked up a small number of times. V and J are TRBV19 and TRBJ2-1; 7 positions agree with TRBD2. The CDR3 is 16 amino acids. The V gene's germline CDR1 is LNHDA and CDR2 SQIVND (reference sequence). The V segment lost 5 bases and the J segment 1 base; nucleotides outside the gene matches: 8. The CDR3 region has the DNA TGTGCCAGTAGTTGGAGCGGGACGAGTTCCTACAATGAGCAGTTCTTC. It translates to CASSWSGTSSYNEQFF.

The genes are TRBV6-1 and TRBJ2-7; D is perhaps TRBD2 (6 bases). The CDR3 sequence is 14 residues long. The V end was cut by 6 bases, the J end by 2 bases, with 14 bases between. Looked up from germline, CDR1 is MNHNS and CDR2 is SASEGT. Here the CDR3 reads CASRRGTEAYEQYF. In DNA, the CDR3 is TGTGCCAGCAGACGCGGGACGGAGGCCTACGAGCAGTACTTC.

The CDR3 loop is CASSINRDYSGNTIYF. CDR3 coding DNA: TGTGCCAGCAGTATCAACAGGGATTACTCTGGAAACACCATATATTTT. The chain joins TRBV27 to TRBJ1-3; D may be TRBD1 (6 bases). V dropped 5 bases and J dropped 0 bases, with 14 bases sitting between them. CDR3 size: 16 residues. Germline V gene lookup returns CDR1 MNHEY and CDR2 SMNVEV (reference sequence).

This sequence joins TRBV20-1 and TRBJ2-5; TRBD2 is a possible D gene (7 bases). The V gene's germline CDR1 is DFQATT and CDR2 SNEGSKA (reference sequence). The CDR3 runs 9 residues. The V and J ends lost 7 bases and 9 bases respectively, with 9 bases between them. The CDR3 DNA is TGCAGTGTAGGGGGGGCCCAGTACTTC. This encodes CSVGGAQYF.